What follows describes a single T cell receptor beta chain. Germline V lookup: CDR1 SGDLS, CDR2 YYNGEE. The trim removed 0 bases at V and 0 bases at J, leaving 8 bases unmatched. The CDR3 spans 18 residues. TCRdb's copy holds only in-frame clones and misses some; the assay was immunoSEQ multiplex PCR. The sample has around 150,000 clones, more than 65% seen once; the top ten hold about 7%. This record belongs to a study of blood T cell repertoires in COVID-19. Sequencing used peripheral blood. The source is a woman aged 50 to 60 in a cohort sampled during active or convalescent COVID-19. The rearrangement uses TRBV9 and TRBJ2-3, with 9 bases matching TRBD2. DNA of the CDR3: TGTGCCAGCAGCGTAGTAGGTAGCGGGGGTTTCAGCACAGATACGCAGTATTTT. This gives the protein CASSVVGSGGFSTDTQYF.